Below, one T cell receptor (beta chain) is given with its context. Libraries were prepared by immunoSEQ multiplex PCR; TCRdb keeps only in-frame clonotypes and omits some of them. Found here are 60,000 or so clones, around 92% of them singletons; the top ten hold 15% to 20%. This entry belongs to a study of OX40 agonist ivuxolimab in advanced cancers. In the study overall: Patient treatment consisted of intravenous ivuxolimab administration every 2 weeks at 0.01 to 10 mg/kg.

CDR1 is SGHAT and CDR2 is FQNNGV in the germline V gene. The V end lost 2 bases, the J end lost 7 bases, and 20 bases lay between the germline ends. The length of the CDR3 is 16 residues. The rearrangement uses TRBV11-2 and TRBJ2-5; perhaps TRBD1 as D (8 bases). The origin of this receptor is an adult with an advanced solid tumor such as melanoma, head and neck, liver or kidney cancer. The sequences come from CD4+ or CD8+ T cells sorted from blood, collected in a trial of the OX40 agonist ivuxolimab. The CDR3 bases are TGTGCCAGCAGCTTACCCAGCGGGACAGGACAGGGGACCCAGTACTTC. It is translated as CASSLPSGTGQGTQYF.